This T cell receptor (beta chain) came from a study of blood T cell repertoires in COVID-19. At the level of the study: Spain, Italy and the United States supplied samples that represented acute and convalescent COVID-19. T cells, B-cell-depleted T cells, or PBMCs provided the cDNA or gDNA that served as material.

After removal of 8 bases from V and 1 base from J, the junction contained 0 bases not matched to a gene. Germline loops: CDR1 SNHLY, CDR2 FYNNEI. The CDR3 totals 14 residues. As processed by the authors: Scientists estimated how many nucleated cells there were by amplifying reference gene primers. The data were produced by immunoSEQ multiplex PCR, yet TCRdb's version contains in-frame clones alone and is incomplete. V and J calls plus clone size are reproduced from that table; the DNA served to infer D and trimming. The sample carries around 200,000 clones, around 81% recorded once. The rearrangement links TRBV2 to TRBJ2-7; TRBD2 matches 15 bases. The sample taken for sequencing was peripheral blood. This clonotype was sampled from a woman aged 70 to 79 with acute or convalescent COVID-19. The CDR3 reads CASGLAGGSYEQYF. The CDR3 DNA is TGTGCCAGCGGACTAGCGGGAGGGTCCTACGAGCAGTACTTC.